The clone carrying this T cell receptor (beta chain) turned up a few times. Its cognate antigen is unknown. The junction does not match germline at one end; this may be a read error. The data belong to a study of beta chain features in type 1 diabetes. Overall study results and limits: Patients showed naive, central memory and Treg TCRB repertoires that appeared more similar than those of healthy donors. Significant though moderate, a shortening of TCRB CDR3s appeared in all four CD4+ subsets of Type 1 diabetes patients.

Expressed TCRB transcripts were sequenced because the entire RNA isolate underwent reverse transcription. The read count averaged approximately 3.5 million across naive, central memory and regulatory T cell samples. Clones were read by immunoSEQ multiplex PCR, and TCRdb kept only the in-frame ones, dropping some. This sample has some 700,000 clones, with 10% to 15% found just once. CD45RO/CCR7/CD25/CD127/CD95/CD27 separated CD4+ naive, central memory, regulatory and stem cell-like memory cells by sorting. The germline CDR1 and CDR2 sequences are SGHDN and FVKESK. This CDR3 has 15 amino acids. The receptor comes from a young man with type 1 diabetes. Specimen: naive CD4+ T cells from blood. The chain combines TRBV14 with TRBJ1-5, with D possibly matching TRBD1 (6 bases). The CDR3 sequence: CASSQGGGYNQPQHF. The CDR3 DNA reads TGTGCCAGCAGTCAAGGAGGGGGTTACAATCAGCCCCAGCATTTT. Supplemented by reference TRBV14 and TRBJ1-5, the full variable domain reads EAGVTQFPSHSVIEKGQTVTLRCDPISGHDNLYWYRRVMGKEIKFLLHFVKESKQDESGMPNNRFLAERTGGTYSTLKVQPAELEDSGVYFCASSQGGGYNQPQHFGDGTRLSIL.